This entry lists 25 T cell receptor beta chains sequenced from one sample in a study of Tregs in tolerant kidney transplant recipients. Profiled with immunoSEQ multiplex PCR; TCRdb holds only in-frame clones, not every one. The listing records some 29,000 clones. The nonmyeloablative bone marrow transplants came from related graft donors, with transient mixed chimerism. The source was CD4+ T cells from blood (PBMCs), collected 24 months after the transplant. The source is a human patient who received a combined kidney and bone marrow transplant. Among the T cells, some may be from the graft donor.

For this clone: The CDR3 end falls 3 residues outside the read, so it is completed with the germline J gene. V usage is TRBV20-1 and J usage is TRBJ1-5; D gene ambiguous. Germline CDR1 DFQATT, CDR2 SNEGSKA (reference sequence). The V gene lost 0 bases and the J gene lost 0 bases, with 6 bases spanning the gap. The length of the CDR3 is 14 residues. The DNA read from the CDR3 is TGCAGTGCTAGAGAAGGCTCTAGCAATCAGCCC. Translation: CSAREGSSNQP. The whole CDR3 reads CSAREGSSNQPQHF.

Remarks on this clone: The sequenced fragment ends 3 residues before the CDR3 boundary, so the rest is inferred from the germline J gene. V usage is TRBV7-2 and J usage is TRBJ2-1; TRBD1 aligns across 9 bases. After removal of 1 base from V and 3 bases from J, the junction contained 1 base not matched to a gene. Germline loops: CDR1 SGHTA, CDR2 FQGNSA. The CDR3 spans 15 residues. CDR3: CASSLVGQGYNEQFF. CDR3 DNA (partial): TGTGCCAGCAGCTTAGTGGGACAGGGCTACAATGAG.

Regarding this clone: The CDR3 goes on 3 residues after the read ends, and that part is filled in from the germline J gene. The J gene is TRBJ2-7, the V gene TRBV7-3; 9 bases are shared with TRBD2. In germline, CDR1 is SGHTA, CDR2 FQGTGA. With V trimmed by 5 bases and J by 3 bases, 5 bases remained unmatched. The CDR3 has 14 residues. The CDR3 here is CASSPGTSSYEQYF. The part of the CDR3 DNA that was read is TGTGCCAGCAGCCCCGGGACTAGCAGCTACGAG.

Details on this clone: The CDR3 end lies 3 residues beyond the end of the read and is filled in from the germline J gene. The rearrangement uses TRBV14 and TRBJ2-7; possible D gene TRBD1, 5 bases. The V and J ends lost 4 bases and 2 bases respectively, with 15 bases between them. This CDR3 contains 15 residues. Per germline, CDR1 SGHDN and CDR2 FVKESK. CDR3 region: CASSRVAGMTYEQYF. The sequenced CDR3 bases are TGTGCCAGCAGCCGAGTAGCAGGGATGACCTACGAG.

A note on this clone: Read coverage stops 3 residues before the CDR3 terminus; the germline J gene supplies the remainder. This rearrangement joins TRBV5-1 to TRBJ1-1, with 7 bases identical to TRBD1. The CDR3 has 14 residues. Germline lookup yields CDR1 SGHRS and CDR2 YFSETQ. V was pared by 4 bases and J by 5 bases, with 8 bases of the junction left unmatched. CDR3 sequence reads: CASSDEQGSTEAFF. CDR3 bases read: TGCGCCAGCAGCGACGAACAGGGGTCGACTGAA.

In the case of this clone: Read data end 3 residues before the CDR3 end; the end is taken from the germline J gene. The chain joins TRBV28 to TRBJ2-7; 9 nucleotides line up with TRBD1. Germline assignment: CDR1 MDHEN and CDR2 SYDVKM. With 5 bases clipped from V and 0 bases from J, the junction kept 5 bases outside the gene matches. This CDR3 is built from 15 residues. The CDR3 bases that were read are TGTGCCAGCAGTCAGACAGGGGGATCCTCCTACGAG. Translated: CASSQTGGSSYE. The whole CDR3 protein reads CASSQTGGSSYEQYF.

In regard to this clone: The read comes to an end 3 residues before the CDR3 does, leaving the germline J gene to fill in the end. The chain has TRBV5-1 and TRBJ2-7; 7 nucleotides line up with TRBD1. V lost 4 bases and J lost 0; bases outside the gene matches: 7. CDR1 and CDR2 from the germline V gene are SGHRS and YFSETQ. This CDR3 has 15 residues. The CDR3 reads CASSHGQASSYEQYF. The CDR3 DNA, read in part, is TGCGCCAGCAGCCACGGACAGGCGAGCTCCTACGAG.

As regards this clone: With the read ending 3 residues before the CDR3 end, the germline J gene is used to fill in that end. This chain joins TRBV30 and TRBJ2-3; 10 bases map to TRBD2. The CDR3 runs 15 residues. The V gene end was trimmed by 2 bases and the J gene end by 7 bases; junction bases not matched to a gene: 9. Germline values: CDR1 GTSNPN, CDR2 SVGIG (reference sequence). The DNA read from the CDR3 is TGTGCCTGGAGTTCAAGGGGGACTAGCGTAAATACG. Its translation is CAWSSRGTSVNT. The whole CDR3 sequence is CAWSSRGTSVNTQYF.

In regard to this clone: The read comes to an end 3 residues before the CDR3 does, leaving the germline J gene to fill in the end. The chain couples TRBV5-1 to TRBJ2-7, with D tentatively TRBD2 (5 bases). Germline CDR1 SGHRS, CDR2 YFSETQ. The CDR3 sequence is 14 residues long. V was clipped by 7 bases and J by 0 bases, with 14 bases between them. The covered CDR3 bases are TGCGCCAGCTGGCGAGGGCCGTCCTCCTACGAG. Protein sequence: CASWRGPSSYE. The complete CDR3 sequence is CASWRGPSSYEQYF.

The CDR3 spells CSARIEDREKLFF. The CDR3 bases that were read are TGCAGTGCTAGAATAGAGGACAGGGAAAAA. The chain couples TRBV20-1 to TRBJ1-4, with 7 positions matching TRBD1. The sequence runs out 3 residues before the end of the CDR3; the remainder is reconstructed from the germline J gene. CDR1 is DFQATT and CDR2 is SNEGSKA in the germline V gene (reference sequence). The V gene end was trimmed by 2 bases and the J gene end by 8 bases; junction bases not matched to a gene: 5. CDR3 length equals 13 residues.

As regards this clone: The read ends 3 residues shy of where the CDR3 ends; the end is completed using the germline J gene. The chain is built from TRBV7-2 and TRBJ1-1; TRBD1 might be the D (6 bases). There are 17 residues in the CDR3. Germline V gene sequence: CDR1 SGHTA, CDR2 FQGNSA. Partial CDR3 DNA: TGTGCAAGTCGCTTAGCTCGCAGGGGCCGAACGAGCACTGAA. It is translated as CASRLARRGRTSTE. The complete CDR3 reads CASRLARRGRTSTEAFF.

On this clone itself: Coverage ceases 3 residues before the CDR3 finishes, and the germline J gene fills in the end. The V gene is TRBV19, the J gene TRBJ2-1; 8 nucleotides align to TRBD2. After removal of 7 bases from V and 6 bases from J, the junction contained 20 bases not matched to a gene. From germline, CDR1 is LNHDA and CDR2 SQIVND (reference sequence). The CDR3 is made up of 18 amino acids. The CDR3 DNA, read in part, is TGTGCCAGTACTATTAAAGGACCGGGACTAGAGTTCGCCAATGAG. It codes for CASTIKGPGLEFANE. The complete CDR3 protein is CASTIKGPGLEFANEQFF.

About this clone itself: Read data end 3 residues before the CDR3 end; the end is taken from the germline J gene. The chain is built from TRBV5-4 and TRBJ1-5; D is perhaps TRBD1 (6 bases). CDR1 SGHNT and CDR2 YYREEE come from the germline V gene (reference sequence). The CDR3 totals 16 residues. The CDR3 DNA, read in part, is TGTGCCCGTGACAGGATCAGCCCCAGTTCGAGTCGACCC. Its translation is CARDRISPSSSRP. The entire CDR3 protein is CARDRISPSSSRPQHF.

About this clone itself: From the germline J gene comes the end of the CDR3, since the read stops 3 residues before it. The chain joins TRBV6-1 to TRBJ1-4, with D uncertain. The V gene lost 3 bases and the J gene lost 1 base, with 12 bases spanning the gap. The CDR3 runs to 16 residues. The V gene's germline CDR1 is MNHNS and CDR2 SASEGT. CDR3 in amino acids: CASSEPYTKTNEKLFF. Incomplete CDR3 DNA: TGTGCCAGCAGTGAGCCCTACACTAAAACTAATGAAAAA.

On this clone: The CDR3 is cut off 3 residues early in the read; its end comes from the germline J gene. The gene calls are TRBV2 and TRBJ1-2; 7 positions agree with TRBD1. CDR1 is SNHLY and CDR2 is FYNNEI in the germline V gene. The CDR3 length is 12 residues. V shed 6 bases and J 4 bases; nucleotides not matched to a gene: 2. The part of the CDR3 DNA that was read is TGTGCCAGCAGACAGGGGATCTATGGC. Translated, it gives CASRQGIYG. In full, the CDR3 is CASRQGIYGYTF.

Comment on this clone: With the read ending 3 residues before the CDR3 end, the germline J gene is used to fill in that end. The chain has TRBV18 and TRBJ2-1, with D uncertain. V was trimmed by 4 bases and J by 2 bases, leaving 15 bases between them. This CDR3 region has 16 residues. Germline V gives CDR1 KGHSH, CDR2 LQKENI. The CDR3 protein is CASSRYASPTYNEQFF. The covered CDR3 bases are TGTGCCAGCTCACGATACGCAAGCCCGACCTACAATGAG.

Notes on this clone: The read falls 3 residues short of the CDR3 end, and the missing part is taken from the germline J gene. This chain joins TRBV30 and TRBJ1-6; 7 positions match TRBD1. V lost 3 bases and J lost 7; bases outside the gene matches: 6. The CDR3 is 14 residues long. Germline V lookup: CDR1 GTSNPN, CDR2 SVGIG (reference sequence). CDR3 bases read: TGTGCCTGGAGACAACAGGGGTCGAATTCACCC. Encoded protein: CAWRQQGSNSP. The whole CDR3 reads CAWRQQGSNSPLHF. Variable domain in full (rest from reference TRBV30 and TRBJ1-6): SQTIHQWPATLVQPVGSPLSLECTVEGTSNPNLYWYRQAAGRGLQLLFYSVGIGQISSEVPQNLSASRPQDRQFILSSKKLLLSDSGFYLCAWRQQGSNSPLHFGNGTRLTVT.

Details on this clone: The read gets to within 3 residues of the CDR3 end, and the germline J gene fills in the rest. This rearrangement joins TRBV7-2 to TRBJ2-7; 11 nucleotides line up with TRBD2. The CDR3 sequence is 14 residues long. J gave up 6 bases and V 5 bases, and 6 bases lay outside the gene matches. Germline assignment: CDR1 SGHTA and CDR2 FQGNSA. The CDR3 DNA, read in part, is TGTGCCAGCAGCCCTACTAGCGGGAGTTCCGAG. Residues: CASSPTSGSSE. The full CDR3 sequence reads CASSPTSGSSEQYF.

CDR3 region: CASSQTGINQPQHF. The DNA read from the CDR3 is TGTGCCAGTAGTCAGACAGGGATCAATCAGCCC. The chain recombines TRBV19 with TRBJ1-5, with 7 nucleotides matching TRBD1. Sequencing ends 3 residues short of the CDR3 end; the germline J gene provides the rest. Trimming at V came to 5 bases and at J to 3 bases, leaving 4 bases not matched to a gene. Germline CDR1 and CDR2: LNHDA and SQIVND (reference sequence). The CDR3 is made up of 14 amino acids. The whole variable domain, remainder taken from reference TRBV19 and TRBJ1-5, is DGGITQSPKYLFRKEGQNVTLSCEQNLNHDAMYWYRQDPGQGLRLIYYSQIVNDFQKGDIAEGYSVSREKKESFPLTVTSAQKNPTAFYLCASSQTGINQPQHFGDGTRLSIL.

CDR3 DNA (partial): TGCAGTGCTAGACGGGTCGGGGGGGGATACAATGAG. This codes for CSARRVGGGYNE. The complete CDR3 reads CSARRVGGGYNEQFF. The J gene is TRBJ2-1, the V gene TRBV20-1, with TRBD2 matching over 8 bases. The CDR3 end falls 3 residues outside the read, so it is completed with the germline J gene. Trimming took 2 bases from V and 4 from J; bases not matched to a gene: 7. The germline gives CDR1 DFQATT, CDR2 SNEGSKA (reference sequence). The CDR3 sequence is 15 residues long.

To note about this clone: The read ends 3 residues before the CDR3 terminus; that terminus is restored from the germline J gene. The chain links TRBV20-1 to TRBJ2-2; 7 bases agree with TRBD2. With V trimmed by 3 bases and J by 1 base, 5 bases remained unmatched. This CDR3 is 15 amino acids long. CDR1 and CDR2 (germline): DFQATT, SNEGSKA (reference sequence). CDR3 DNA (partial): TGCAGTGCTAGTTCTCAGCGGGAGAACACCGGGGAG. This translates into CSASSQRENTGE. The entire CDR3 is CSASSQRENTGELFF.

For this clone: Read sequence stops 3 residues before the CDR3 end, and the germline J gene provides the missing end. The chain joins TRBV20-1 to TRBJ2-3; D gene unclear. Germline CDR1 DFQATT, CDR2 SNEGSKA (reference sequence). The V and J ends lost 4 bases and 1 base respectively, with 9 bases between them. The CDR3 runs 13 residues. CDR3: CSAIPPGTDTQYF. CDR3 bases read: TGCAGTGCTATTCCGCCAGGCACAGATACG.

Comment on this clone: The read gets to within 3 residues of the CDR3 end, and the germline J gene fills in the rest. The rearrangement joins TRBV5-1 to TRBJ1-4; 7 bases match TRBD1. After removal of 4 bases from V and 8 bases from J, the junction contained 8 bases not matched to a gene. The CDR3 is 14 amino acids. The germline V gene has CDR1 SGHRS and CDR2 YFSETQ. The covered CDR3 bases are TGCGCCAGCAGCGTAGACAGGGCACGGGAAAAA. Protein: CASSVDRAREK. The full CDR3 is CASSVDRAREKLFF.

A word on this clone: The read finishes 3 residues shy of the CDR3 end, and the germline J gene is used to complete it. The V call is TRBV20-1, the J call TRBJ2-1; D is possibly TRBD1 (6 bases). Trimming removed 0 bases from V and 2 bases from J, with 8 bases in between. Germline lookup yields CDR1 DFQATT and CDR2 SNEGSKA (reference sequence). The CDR3 is 14 residues long. The CDR3 bases that were read are TGCAGTGCTAGAGATAACAGGGCCTACAATGAG. Translating gives CSARDNRAYNE. The complete CDR3 sequence is CSARDNRAYNEQFF.

About this clone: The CDR3 end lies 3 residues beyond the end of the read and is filled in from the germline J gene. J is TRBJ2-5 and V is TRBV20-1; the match to TRBD1 covers 8 bases. The V gene end was trimmed by 6 bases and the J gene end by 5 bases; junction bases not matched to a gene: 14. Germline CDR1 is DFQATT and CDR2 is SNEGSKA (reference sequence). This CDR3 has 15 amino acids. CDR3 sequence: CSARHLTGVAETQYF. The covered CDR3 bases are TGCAGTGCCCGCCATTTGACAGGGGTCGCGGAGACC.